This T cell receptor beta chain was identified during a study of blood T cell repertoires in COVID-19. Study context: Nucleic acid was either cDNA or gDNA, and it came from T cells, B-cell-depleted T cells, or PBMCs.

Germline V lookup: CDR1 MNHEY, CDR2 SVGEGT. The CDR3 length is 16 residues. Trimming pared 2 bases from V and 4 bases from J, leaving 18 bases between. As processed by the authors: Amplifying reference gene primers gave estimates of nucleated cell counts. Sequencing was performed with immunoSEQ multiplex PCR; in TCRdb, only in-frame clones are kept and a portion is missing. V, J and clone size reflect that table, while D and trimming were determined from the DNA. The repertoire consists of fewer than 300,000 clones, with approximately 86% occurring once and the leading ten covering less than 4%. The sample taken for sequencing was peripheral blood. The chain combines TRBV6-2 or TRBV6-3 with TRBJ2-7; TRBD2 might be the D (5 bases). This clonotype was sampled from a woman in her late teens or twenties with acute or convalescent COVID-19. The CDR3 nucleotides are TGTGCCAGCAGTTACAGCGTGGTCGGCGGGTTATACGAGCAGTACTTC. This sequence encodes CASSYSVVGGLYEQYF.